One and the same sample provided the 16 T cell receptor beta chains below, sequenced in a study of T cell repertoires in aging, cancer and after chemotherapy. TRB rearrangements spanning V, D and J were amplified using mixed TRB-A/B primers. TCRdb used MiXCR to reprocess the multiplex PCR reads, holding one entry per CDR3 protein. Of roughly 600 distinct CDR3 sequences in the sample, less than 30% were seen once. Amplification of TCR beta used genomic DNA extracted from peripheral blood. Sequenced sample: blood. These receptor sequences come from a human donor with a solid tumor.

The genes are TRBV28 and TRBJ2-7; TRBD2 is a possible D gene (6 bases). The V gene lost 7 bases and the J gene lost 4 bases, with 26 bases spanning the gap. This CDR3 contains 17 residues. Germline V gene lookup returns CDR1 MDHEN and CDR2 SYDVKM. The CDR3 nucleotides read TGTGCCAGCATCGGGGTAGTGGGTGGAGGGAACAGTTACGAGCAGTACTTC. It encodes CASIGVVGGGNSYEQYF. The full variable domain, completed using reference TRBV28 and TRBJ2-7, is DVKVTQSSRYLVKRTGEKVFLECVQDMDHENMFWYRQDPGLGLRLIYFSYDVKMKEKGDIPEGYSVSREKKERFSLILESASTNQTSMYLCASIGVVGGGNSYEQYFGPGTRLTVT.

The V gene is TRBV28, the J gene TRBJ1-2, with 8 nucleotides matching TRBD1. Per the germline V gene, CDR1 is MDHEN and CDR2 is SYDVKM. This CDR3 comprises 14 residues. The ends lost 2 bases at V and 4 bases at J; junction bases unmatched: 3. CDR3 residues: CASSLLDRGYGYTF. CDR3 nucleotide sequence: TGTGCCAGCAGTTTACTCGACAGGGGCTATGGCTACACCTTC.

Points on this clonotype: This may arise from a read error, as a much more abundant clone is one base away. V and J are TRBV24-1 and TRBJ2-5, with D perhaps TRBD2 (6 bases). The CDR3 has 15 residues. In germline, CDR1 is KGHDR, CDR2 SFDVKD. CDR3 amino acids: CATGDPGTPQETQYF. The CDR3 DNA follows: TGTGCCACCGGTGACCCGGGGACTCCCCAAGAGACCCAGTACTTC.

This clonotype rates as medium-sized. The chain is built from TRBV19 and TRBJ1-1, with D hard to call. CDR3 length: 13 residues. Germline V gives CDR1 LNHDA, CDR2 SQIVND (reference sequence). V was clipped by 7 bases and J by 0 bases, with 9 bases between them. The DNA for the CDR3 is TGTGCCAGTACTACTACAGTGAACACTGAAGCTTTCTTT. Protein product: CASTTTVNTEAFF.

On this clonotype itself: This may come from a read error, since a much larger clone is one base off. This chain uses TRBV20-1 with TRBJ1-5; D perhaps matches TRBD1 (6 bases). The CDR3 covers 13 residues. Germline V gene lookup returns CDR1 DFQATT and CDR2 SNEGSKA (reference sequence). Trimming removed 8 bases at V and 0 bases at J, with 11 bases between. For the CDR3, the DNA is TGCAGTTCTGGACAGTCTAGCAATCAGCCCCAGCATTTT. It translates to CSSGQSSNQPQHF.

The J gene is TRBJ2-1, the V gene TRBV4-1; the D is unclear. The germline gives CDR1 MGHRA, CDR2 YSYEKL. The V and J ends lost 0 bases and 8 bases respectively, with 14 bases between them. This CDR3 spans 15 amino acids. CDR3 sequence: CASSQDRSSLDEQFF. CDR3 DNA: TGCGCCAGCAGCCAAGATCGGAGTAGTCTCGATGAGCAGTTCTTC.

By sample share, this clonotype is large. This chain links TRBV6-6 with TRBJ1-5; D may be TRBD1 (6 bases). CDR3 length equals 16 residues. V lost 2 bases, J lost 4 bases, and 15 bases lay in between. Germline V gene data show CDR1 as MNHNY and CDR2 as SVGAGI (reference sequence). The CDR3 nucleotides are TGTGCCAGCAGTTACGGAGCCGGGACAAAGAATCAGCCCCAGCATTTT. This encodes CASSYGAGTKNQPQHF.

The V gene is TRBV7-9, the J gene TRBJ1-3, with a possible D match to TRBD1 (5 bases). V lost 7 bases and J lost 8, with 15 bases in between. Germline V gene sequence: CDR1 SEHNR, CDR2 FQNEAQ (reference sequence). This CDR3 has 13 residues. The CDR3 protein is CASMGWTTDTIYF. The CDR3 DNA sequence: TGTGCCAGCATGGGCTGGACAACGGACACCATATATTTT.

As concerns this clonotype: A much larger clone differs from this one at a single base, so this may be a read error. This chain connects TRBV6-4 to TRBJ2-3; 7 nucleotides line up with TRBD1. CDR3 size: 13 residues. The germline V gene has CDR1 MRHNA and CDR2 SNTAGT. The CDR3 bases are TGTGCCAGAAGTGACAGGGTCGAGGATACGCAGTATTTT. The encoded protein is CARSDRVEDTQYF.

This clonotype is large. V is TRBV7-2 and J is TRBJ2-3, with D possibly TRBD2 on 6 matching bases. Germline CDR1 SGHTA, CDR2 FQGNSA. The V end lost 5 bases, the J end lost 0 bases, and 15 bases lay between the germline ends. The CDR3 loop spans 16 amino acids. The CDR3 reads CASSPRTTTSTDTQYF. The CDR3 DNA sequence: TGTGCCAGCAGCCCGAGGACTACCACTAGCACAGATACGCAGTATTTT.

This chain links TRBV20-1 with TRBJ2-7; 12 bases agree with TRBD1. With V trimmed by 0 bases and J by 3 bases, 6 bases remained unmatched. CDR3 size: 16 residues. Germline lookup yields CDR1 DFQATT and CDR2 SNEGSKA (reference sequence). DNA of the CDR3: TGCAGTGCTAGAGATGAAGGGACAGGGGGCTACTACGAGCAGTACTTC. It is translated as CSARDEGTGGYYEQYF.

V gene TRBV5-5 combines with J gene TRBJ1-1; D perhaps matches TRBD1 (5 bases). Germline CDR1 is SGHKS and CDR2 is YYEKEE (reference sequence). Trimming took 1 base from V and 7 from J, leaving 11 bases between them. The CDR3 has 13 residues. Here the CDR3 DNA reads TGTGCCAGCAGCTTGATGGTAGGGGTTGAAGCTTTCTTT. This translates into CASSLMVGVEAFF. The complete variable domain, with remaining parts taken from reference TRBV5-5 and TRBJ1-1, reads DAGVTQSPTHLIKTRGQQVTLRCSPISGHKSVSWYQQVLGQGPQFIFQYYEKEERGRGNFPDRFSARQFPNYSSELNVNALLLGDSALYLCASSLMVGVEAFFGQGTRLTVV.

V usage is TRBV6-1 and J usage is TRBJ2-2; tentatively, D is TRBD1 (6 bases). Germline assignment: CDR1 MNHNS and CDR2 SASEGT. The CDR3 length is 12 residues. Deletions cut 10 bases from V and 7 bases from J, with 13 bases between. The CDR3, as DNA: TGTGCCACTACAGGACAGTTCGGGGAGCTGTTTTTT. Translating gives CATTGQFGELFF.

This clonotype ranks as hyperexpanded. The V and J genes are TRBV29-1 and TRBJ1-3, with D uncertain. Germline V gene lookup returns CDR1 SQVTM and CDR2 ANQGSEA. Trimming took off 3 bases at V and 0 bases at J, with 15 bases between the two ends. The CDR3 is made up of 16 amino acids. The CDR3 loop reads CSVDGCGRRSGNTIYF. DNA for the CDR3: TGCAGCGTTGACGGTTGCGGCAGACGCTCTGGAAACACCATATATTTT.

Within the sample, this clonotype is medium-sized (0.01 to 0.1%). The V gene is TRBV6-2 or TRBV6-3, the J gene TRBJ1-1; tentatively, D is TRBD1 (5 bases). V lost 3 bases and J 1 base, leaving 12 bases between the germline ends. CDR1 and CDR2 from the germline V gene are MNHEY and SVGEGT. There are 15 residues in the CDR3. The CDR3 DNA follows: TGTGCCAGCAGTTATTTTGGGGCCGGGAACACTGAAGCTTTCTTT. As protein: CASSYFGAGNTEAFF.

This clonotype was recorded a few times. The chain recombines TRBV7-9 with TRBJ1-3; possibly TRBD1 for D (5 bases). The germline V gene has CDR1 SEHNR and CDR2 FQNEAQ (reference sequence). V was shortened by 1 base and J by 4 bases, with 14 bases between the two germline ends. CDR3 length: 16 residues. The CDR3 sequence: CASSLVSGTAGNTIYF. DNA of the CDR3: TGTGCCAGCAGCTTAGTATCCGGGACGGCCGGAAACACCATATATTTT.